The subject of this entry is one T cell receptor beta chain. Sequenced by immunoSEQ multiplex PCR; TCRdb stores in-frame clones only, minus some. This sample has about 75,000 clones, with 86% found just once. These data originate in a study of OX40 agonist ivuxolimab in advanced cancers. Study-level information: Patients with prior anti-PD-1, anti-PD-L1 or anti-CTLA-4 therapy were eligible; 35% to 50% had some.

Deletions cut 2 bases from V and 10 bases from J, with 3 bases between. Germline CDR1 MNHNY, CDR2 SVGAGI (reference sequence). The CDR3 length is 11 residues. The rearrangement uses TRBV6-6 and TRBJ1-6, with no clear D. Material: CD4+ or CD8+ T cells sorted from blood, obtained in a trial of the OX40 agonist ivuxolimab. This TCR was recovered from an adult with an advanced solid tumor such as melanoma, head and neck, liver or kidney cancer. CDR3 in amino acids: CASSYGSPLHF. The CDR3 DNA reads TGTGCCAGCAGTTACGGATCACCCCTCCACTTT.